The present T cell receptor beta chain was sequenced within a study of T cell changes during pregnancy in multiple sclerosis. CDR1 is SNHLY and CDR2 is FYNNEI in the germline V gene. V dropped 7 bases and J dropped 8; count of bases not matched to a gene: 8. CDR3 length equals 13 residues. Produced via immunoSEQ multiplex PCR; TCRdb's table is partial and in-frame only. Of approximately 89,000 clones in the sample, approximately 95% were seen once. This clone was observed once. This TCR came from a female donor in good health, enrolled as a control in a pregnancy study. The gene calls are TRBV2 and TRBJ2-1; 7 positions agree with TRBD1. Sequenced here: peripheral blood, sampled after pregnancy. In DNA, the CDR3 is TGTGCCAGCATCTTACAAGGGGGCGATGAGCAGTTCTTC. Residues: CASILQGGDEQFF.